This T cell receptor beta chain appears in the sequencing data of a study of T cell repertoires in cytomegalovirus infection. About the research overall: Indications of both CMV infection and matching HLA type were provided by public TCR beta signatures. Broader study findings: Individuals carrying CMV plus the relevant HLA were identified by cumulative frequency of public TCR beta families. CMV-specific TCR beta clonotypes restricted by HLA-C were the ones dominating the ex vivo response.

This CDR3 has 14 residues. Germline assignment: CDR1 MGHRA and CDR2 YSYEKL. The ends were cut back, 3 bases at V and 0 bases at J, with 8 bases in the middle. This clonotype has only a few counts. Its antigen is still unknown. TCRdb itself ran the reads through MiXCR, one entry per CDR3 protein. This table holds fewer than 300,000 distinct CDR3 sequences, under 30% found once. The chain has TRBV4-1 and TRBJ2-5, with unresolved D. This TCR was sampled from a human donor in good health (CMV status not recorded). Some clones in this sample may be carry-over from other donors' samples. Sample: PBMCs. As DNA, the CDR3 is TGCGCCAGCAGCCAGAGGACCTACCAAGAGACCCAGTACTTC. It encodes CASSQRTYQETQYF.